This TCR beta chain was identified during a study of blood T cell repertoires in COVID-19. On the study more broadly: The analysed material was cDNA or gDNA that came from T cells, B-cell-depleted T cells, or PBMCs.

Deletions cut 2 bases from V and 4 bases from J, with 10 bases between. This CDR3 has 14 amino acids. Germline V CDR1 and CDR2: SGHKS, YYEKEE (reference sequence). Only in-frame clones appear in the TCRdb table, and some are missing; sequencing was by immunoSEQ multiplex PCR. Here the sample spans under 250,000 clones, 75% to 90% being singletons. The chain is built from TRBV5-5 and TRBJ1-5; a possible D gene is TRBD1 (6 bases). This receptor was identified in a middle-aged man with acute or convalescent COVID-19. The sequencing sample was made of peripheral blood. CDR3 protein: CASSFGQTNQPQHF. CDR3 coding DNA: TGTGCCAGCAGCTTCGGACAGACGAATCAGCCCCAGCATTTT.